The TCR beta chain under discussion was sequenced for a study of blood T cell repertoires in COVID-19. Study as a whole: Spain, Italy and the United States supplied samples that represented acute and convalescent COVID-19.

This CDR3 is built from 16 residues. Per germline, CDR1 MGHRA and CDR2 YSYEKL. V lost 4 bases to trimming and J lost 6 bases, with 22 bases between them. In the authors' methods: Quantification of nucleated cells was approximated via reference gene primer amplification. Here immunoSEQ multiplex PCR was the method, and the copy in TCRdb shows in-frame clones only, minus some. V, J and clone size were drawn from that table, and D and trimming were deduced from the DNA. The sample lists around 340,000 clones, about 88% occurring once. Seattle patients were enrolled during active infection and followed longitudinally.

J is TRBJ2-7 and V is TRBV4-1; tentative D call: TRBD2 (5 bases). The source material was peripheral blood. This clonotype was sampled from a woman between 55 and 75 years old with COVID-19, enrolled during active disease. CDR3 sequence reads: CASSRGRARADSEQYF. CDR3 nucleotide sequence: TGCGCCAGCAGCCGCGGAAGGGCGAGGGCGGACTCCGAGCAGTACTTC.